This entry describes one T cell receptor (beta chain). Its antigen is undetermined. This CDR3 is 16 amino acids long. Germline CDR1 reads SGHTS; CDR2 reads YDEGEE. V was pared by 4 bases and J by 7 bases, with 12 bases of the junction left unmatched. This sample is drawn from a study of T cells in narcolepsy. Study-level background: Donors had narcolepsy type 1 or type 2, or were healthy controls.

Sequencing was performed with immunoSEQ multiplex PCR; in TCRdb, only in-frame clones are kept and a portion is missing. The profile shows fewer than 40,000 clones, more than 80% of them singletons. Whole-study findings and limits: No autoreactive T cell clone sequences appeared in some memory CD4+ repertoires. Autoreactive HCRT-specific and TRIB2-specific clonotypes were marked in same-patient CSF-versus-blood CD4+ comparisons. Autoreactive clonotypes reportedly recurred in blood of same and different patients, not controls.

The source of this sequence is a human donor with narcolepsy. Material for sequencing was CD45RA- memory CD4+ T cells from PBMCs. The V gene is TRBV5-8, the J gene TRBJ1-5; 9 bases agree with TRBD1. DNA of the CDR3: TGTGCCAGCAGCCCCGGGACAGGGAGGGGAGAGCAGCCCCAGCATTTT. Translated: CASSPGTGRGEQPQHF.